This entry is about one TCR beta chain. What antigen it recognizes has not been identified. One base away lies a much larger clone, so this may be a sequencing read error. The data stem from a study of blood T cell repertoires in COVID-19 (dated by TCRdb to about 2020). Broadly, across the study: Collaborator samples came from the United States, Italy and Spain and covered acute and convalescent phases of COVID-19. Sample metadata almost always included a de-identified subject ID, COVID-19 status, age in years and sex. The samples were drawn from the first 160 participants of the ongoing ImmuneRACE study and from over a thousand subjects provided by 6 global collaborators. The dataset comprised deeply sampled blood TCRbeta repertoires from subjects exposed to, actively infected with, or recovered from COVID-19. Where available, HLA class I and class II types were obtained from metadata supplied by the sample provider rather than from assay-based typing. The prospective study material was composed of cDNA or gDNA derived from T cells, B-cell-depleted T cells, or PBMCs. The repertoires were made available in a free public database intended to serve as a resource for research on the immune response to SARS-CoV-2. Paper-wide results and their limitations: How much clinical and demographic metadata was included differed by source and by participant, and the metadata was provided uncurated.

Collaborating institutions collected whole blood in K2EDTA tubes following their own protocols. For TCRbeta analysis, collaborators shipped samples in one of three forms: frozen whole blood, isolated PBMCs, or DNA extracted from either of those sample types. The CDR3 contains 15 residues, cysteine and phenylalanine counted. Just CDR3 DNA is preserved here, 45 bases in frame from base 1. Trimming takes 4 bases off V and 4 bases off J; junction bases not matched to a gene: 7. Based on the germline V gene, the CDR1 and CDR2 sequences are SGHDN and FVKESK. TCRbeta CDR3 regions were amplified from genomic DNA using the immunoSEQ Assay, a bias-controlled multiplex PCR. The paper's processing steps were these. Within the assay, amplification of reference gene primers was used to estimate how many nucleated cells each sample contained. To quantify the absolute abundance of each unique TCRbeta CDR3 rearrangement, sequence reads were collapsed and filtered. Productive Simpson clonality was computed per sample as the square root of Simpson's diversity index over productive rearrangements. Sourced from immuneACCESS, this table was stored by TCRdb with only in-frame sequences that have V and J called. A share of the clones is absent; for the studies checked, an unresolved V gene accounts for under half, and the remainder has no known explanation. That table gives V, J and clone size, and the DNA gave D and trimming. Present in this sample are 200,000 or so clones, 70% to 85% of which were seen just once. The top ten hold 4.5% to 6.5% of the sample.

The rearranged chain carries TRBV14 and TRBJ2-3, and TRBD1 aligns with 8 junction nucleotides. The sequenced sample consisted of peripheral blood. The source of this sequence is a woman between 25 and 40 years old with acute or convalescent COVID-19. CDR3 protein: CASSLRTGWADTQYF. The DNA is as follows: TGTGCCAGCAGCCTAAGGACAGGGTGGGCAGATACGCAGTATTTT.